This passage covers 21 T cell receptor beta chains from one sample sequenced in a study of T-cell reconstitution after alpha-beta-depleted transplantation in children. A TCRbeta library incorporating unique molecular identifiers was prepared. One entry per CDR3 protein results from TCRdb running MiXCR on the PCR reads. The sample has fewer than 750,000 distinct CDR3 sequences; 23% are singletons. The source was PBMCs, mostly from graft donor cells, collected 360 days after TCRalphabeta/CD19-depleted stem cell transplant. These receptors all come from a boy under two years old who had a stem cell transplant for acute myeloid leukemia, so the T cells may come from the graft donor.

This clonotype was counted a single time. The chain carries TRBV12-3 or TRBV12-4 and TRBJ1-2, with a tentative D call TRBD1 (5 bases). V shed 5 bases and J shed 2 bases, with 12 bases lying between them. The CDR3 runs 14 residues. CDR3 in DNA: TGTGCCAGCAGTCCTACAGGACCGAACTATGGCTACACCTTC. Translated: CASSPTGPNYGYTF.

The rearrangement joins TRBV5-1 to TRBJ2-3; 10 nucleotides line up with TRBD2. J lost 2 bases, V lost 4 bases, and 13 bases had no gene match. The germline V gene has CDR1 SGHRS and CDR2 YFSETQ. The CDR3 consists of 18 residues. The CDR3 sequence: CASSPGASGGLPTDTQYF. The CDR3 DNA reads TGCGCCAGCAGCCCGGGGGCTAGCGGGGGCCTCCCCACAGATACGCAGTATTTT.

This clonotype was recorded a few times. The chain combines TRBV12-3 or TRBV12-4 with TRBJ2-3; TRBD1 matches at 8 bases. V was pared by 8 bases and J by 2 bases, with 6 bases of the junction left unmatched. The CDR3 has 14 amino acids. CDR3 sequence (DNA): TGTGCCAGCGGGGACAGGTCTTACACAGATACGCAGTATTTT. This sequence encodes CASGDRSYTDTQYF.

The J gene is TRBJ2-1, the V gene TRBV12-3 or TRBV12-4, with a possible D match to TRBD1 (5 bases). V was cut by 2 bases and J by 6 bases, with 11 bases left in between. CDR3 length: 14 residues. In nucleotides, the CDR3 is TGTGCCAGCAGTTTATGGCAGGGTAGCAATGAGCAGTTCTTC. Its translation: CASSLWQGSNEQFF.

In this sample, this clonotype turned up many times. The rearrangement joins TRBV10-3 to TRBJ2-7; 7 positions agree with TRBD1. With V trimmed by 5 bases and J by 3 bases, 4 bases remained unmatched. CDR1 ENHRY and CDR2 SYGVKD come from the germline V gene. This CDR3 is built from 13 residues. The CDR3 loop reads CAISLDRIYEQYV. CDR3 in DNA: TGTGCCATCAGTTTGGACAGGATCTACGAGCAGTACGTC.

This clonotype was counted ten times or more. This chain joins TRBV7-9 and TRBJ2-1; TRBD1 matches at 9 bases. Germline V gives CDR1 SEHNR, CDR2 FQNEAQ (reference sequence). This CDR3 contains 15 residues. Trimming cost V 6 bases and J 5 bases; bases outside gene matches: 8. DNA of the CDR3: TGTGCCAGCAGGGGACCGGGACAGGGAAACAATGAGCAGTTCTTC. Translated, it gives CASRGPGQGNNEQFF.

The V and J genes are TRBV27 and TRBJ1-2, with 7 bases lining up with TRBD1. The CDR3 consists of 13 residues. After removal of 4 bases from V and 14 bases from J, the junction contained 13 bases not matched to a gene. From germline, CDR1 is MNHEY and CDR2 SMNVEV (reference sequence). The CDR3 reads CASSWGQTISLTF. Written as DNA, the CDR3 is TGTGCCAGCAGTTGGGGACAGACTATAAGCTTAACCTTC.

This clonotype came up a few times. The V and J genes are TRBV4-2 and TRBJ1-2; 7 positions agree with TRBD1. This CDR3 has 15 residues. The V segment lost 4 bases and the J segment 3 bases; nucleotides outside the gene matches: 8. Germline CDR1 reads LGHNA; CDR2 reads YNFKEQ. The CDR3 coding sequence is TGTGCCAGCAGCCCTACAGGGGTTGAGTACTATGGCTACACCTTC. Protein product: CASSPTGVEYYGYTF.

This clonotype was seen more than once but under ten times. Here the CDR3 reads CSVQRTNLADTQYF. In nucleotides, the CDR3 is TGCAGCGTGCAACGGACTAATTTGGCAGATACGCAGTATTTT. This chain joins TRBV29-1 and TRBJ2-3, with a weak D call TRBD2 (6 bases). From germline, CDR1 is SQVTM and CDR2 ANQGSEA. The CDR3 contains 14 residues. Between the trimmed V and J ends, which lost 6 bases and 4 bases, there was a span of 17 bases.

This chain's CDR3 is CSALTLGPDAPFYEQYF. The CDR3 DNA reads as TGCAGCGCATTAACATTGGGACCTGACGCTCCCTTCTACGAGCAGTACTTC. This chain links TRBV29-1 with TRBJ2-7; either TRBD1 or TRBD2 may fit D (5 bases each). The V end was cut by 7 bases, the J end by 3 bases, with 28 bases between. This CDR3 comprises 17 residues. Looked up from germline, CDR1 is SQVTM and CDR2 is ANQGSEA.

In DNA, the CDR3 is TGCAGTGCTAGAACAGGGGCGAGAAACGAGCAGTACTTC. It translates to CSARTGARNEQYF. V and J are TRBV20-1 and TRBJ2-7; TRBD1 matches 7 bases. Losses at the gene ends were 2 bases for V and 5 bases for J; bases not matched to a gene: 6. This CDR3 contains 13 residues. The germline V gene encodes CDR1 DFQATT and CDR2 SNEGSKA (reference sequence).

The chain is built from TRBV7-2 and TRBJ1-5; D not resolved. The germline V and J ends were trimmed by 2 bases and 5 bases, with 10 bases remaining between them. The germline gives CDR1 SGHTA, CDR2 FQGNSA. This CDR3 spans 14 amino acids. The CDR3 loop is CASSLQVRDQPQHF. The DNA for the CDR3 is TGTGCCAGCAGCTTACAGGTGAGGGATCAGCCCCAGCATTTT. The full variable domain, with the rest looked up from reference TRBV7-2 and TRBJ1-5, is GAGVSQSPSNKVTEKGKDVELRCDPISGHTALYWYRQSLGQGLEFLIYFQGNSAPDKSGLPSDRFSAERTGGSVSTLTIQRTQQEDSAVYLCASSLQVRDQPQHFGDGTRLSIL.

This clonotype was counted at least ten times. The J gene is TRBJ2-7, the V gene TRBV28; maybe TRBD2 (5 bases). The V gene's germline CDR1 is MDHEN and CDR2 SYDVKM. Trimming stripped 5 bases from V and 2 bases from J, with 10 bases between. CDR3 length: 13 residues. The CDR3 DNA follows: TGTGCCAGCAGTAGCCCCGGGGCCTACGAGCAGTACGTC. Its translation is CASSSPGAYEQYV.

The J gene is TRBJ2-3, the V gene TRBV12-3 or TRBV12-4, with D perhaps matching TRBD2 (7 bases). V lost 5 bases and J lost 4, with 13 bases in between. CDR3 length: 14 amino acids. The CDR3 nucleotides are TGTGCCAGCAGTCGCGGGGGCTGGGCAGATACGCAGTATTTT. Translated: CASSRGGWADTQYF.

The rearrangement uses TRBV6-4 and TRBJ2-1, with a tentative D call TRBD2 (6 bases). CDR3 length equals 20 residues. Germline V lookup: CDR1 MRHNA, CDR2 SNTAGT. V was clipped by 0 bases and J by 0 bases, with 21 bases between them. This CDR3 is CASSDSGGLAPTSSYNEQFF. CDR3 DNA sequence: TGTGCCAGCAGTGACTCGGGGGGTCTAGCACCCACTAGCTCCTACAATGAGCAGTTCTTC.

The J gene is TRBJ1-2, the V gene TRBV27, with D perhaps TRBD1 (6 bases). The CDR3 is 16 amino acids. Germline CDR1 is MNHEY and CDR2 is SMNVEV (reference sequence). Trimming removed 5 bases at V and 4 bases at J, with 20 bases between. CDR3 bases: TGTGCCAGCAGTCCTTGGACTTCCGAAGGGGGCTATGGCTACACCTTC. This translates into CASSPWTSEGGYGYTF.

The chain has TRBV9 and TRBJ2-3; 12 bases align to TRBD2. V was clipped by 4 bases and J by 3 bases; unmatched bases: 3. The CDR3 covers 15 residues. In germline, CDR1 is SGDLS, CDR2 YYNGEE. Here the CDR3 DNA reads TGTGCCAGCAGCATAGGGACTAGCGGGACAGATACGCAGTATTTT. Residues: CASSIGTSGTDTQYF.

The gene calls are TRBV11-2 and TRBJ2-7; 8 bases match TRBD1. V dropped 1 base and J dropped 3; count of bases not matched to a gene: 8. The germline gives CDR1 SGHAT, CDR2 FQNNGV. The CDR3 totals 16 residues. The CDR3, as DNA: TGTGCCAGCAGCTTAGGAAGATACAGGGGGAACTACGAGCAGTACGTC. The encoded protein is CASSLGRYRGNYEQYV.

CDR3 bases: TGTGCCAGCAGCCCCGGGGACAGGGGGAACACTGAAGCTTTCTTT. It specifies CASSPGDRGNTEAFF. The chain carries TRBV7-6 and TRBJ1-1; 10 nucleotides agree with TRBD1. This CDR3 has 15 residues. Unmatched junction bases numbered 4, after V lost 5 bases and J lost 1 base. Per germline, CDR1 SGHVS and CDR2 FNYEAQ.

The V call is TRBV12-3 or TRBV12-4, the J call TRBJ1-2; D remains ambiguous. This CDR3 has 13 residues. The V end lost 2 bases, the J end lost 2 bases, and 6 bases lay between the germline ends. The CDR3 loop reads CASSLPGNYGYTF. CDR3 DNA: TGTGCCAGCAGTTTACCGGGGAACTATGGCTACACCTTC.

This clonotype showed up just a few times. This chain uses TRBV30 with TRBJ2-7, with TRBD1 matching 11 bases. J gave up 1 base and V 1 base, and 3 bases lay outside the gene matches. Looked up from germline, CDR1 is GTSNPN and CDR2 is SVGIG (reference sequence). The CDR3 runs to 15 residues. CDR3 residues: CAWSDRDRGSYEQYF. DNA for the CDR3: TGTGCCTGGAGTGACCGGGACAGGGGGTCCTACGAGCAGTACTTC.